This entry lists 4 T cell receptor beta chains sequenced from one sample in a study of early T cells in non-severe SARS-CoV-2 infection. A single record per CDR3 protein comes from TCRdb applying MiXCR to the 5' RACE reads. The sample holds tens of thousands of distinct CDR3 sequences, 6% to 7.5% seen once. Sample: whole blood. These receptors all stem from an adult who was a healthcare worker with PCR-confirmed SARS-CoV-2 infection or an uninfected control (not recorded which).

V usage is TRBV7-2 and J usage is TRBJ2-3, with D perhaps being TRBD1 or TRBD2 (6 bases each). This CDR3 spans 18 amino acids. The germline gives CDR1 SGHTA, CDR2 FQGNSA. V lost 0 bases and J 1 base, leaving 17 bases between the germline ends. CDR3 in DNA: TGTGCCAGCAGCTTAGCGGGGGGCACGGGGGCCCGCACAGATACGCAGTATTTT. It yields the protein CASSLAGGTGARTDTQYF.

The rearrangement joins TRBV5-1 to TRBJ1-1; D uncertain. V shed 4 bases and J shed 3 bases, with 19 bases lying between them. CDR1 is SGHRS, CDR2 YFSETQ, per germline. The length of the CDR3 is 16 residues. Here the CDR3 DNA reads TGCGCCAGCAGCAAGGTAGGCACCCTTCAGGACACTGAAGCTTTCTTT. Translation: CASSKVGTLQDTEAFF. The variable domain in full, completed from reference TRBV5-1 and TRBJ1-1, reads KAGVTQTPRYLIKTRGQQVTLSCSPISGHRSVSWYQQTPGQGLQFLFEYFSETQRNKGNFPGRFSGRQFSNSRSEMNVSTLELGDSALYLCASSKVGTLQDTEAFFGQGTRLTVV.

The chain couples TRBV2 to TRBJ2-3; 8 nucleotides line up with TRBD1. Germline lookup yields CDR1 SNHLY and CDR2 FYNNEI. The CDR3 spans 14 residues. V shed 8 bases, J shed 1 base, and the junction held 5 bases outside the gene matches. CDR3 amino acids: CASEDRDRTDTQYF. In DNA form, the CDR3 reads TGTGCCAGCGAGGACAGGGACCGCACAGATACGCAGTATTTT.

The genes are TRBV27 and TRBJ2-2; D perhaps matches TRBD1 (5 bases). The CDR3 is made up of 14 amino acids. In germline, CDR1 is MNHEY, CDR2 SMNVEV (reference sequence). Trimming pared 4 bases from V and 4 bases from J, leaving 10 bases between. As DNA, the CDR3 is TGTGCCAGCAGTTACCGACAGTCCACCGGGGAGCTGTTTTTT. Encoded protein: CASSYRQSTGELFF.